This T cell receptor (beta chain) was sequenced for a study of shared clonotypes between healthy human individuals. Study-level points and caveats: Among donors, clonotype sharing was expected to be affected by sequencing depth. The donor pool, a small one, limited the genetic and exposure-history diversity represented.

Sequencing used immunoSEQ multiplex PCR; TCRdb keeps in-frame clones, though not all of them. Of 1.5 million to 1.9 million clones listed, approximately 98% were seen once; the top ten hold less than 0.55%. The CDR3 totals 17 residues. Germline-derived CDR1 and CDR2 are SGHRS and YFSETQ. V lost 1 base, J lost 8 bases, and 19 bases lay in between. For this clone: Antigen: not known.

J is TRBJ1-6 and V is TRBV5-1; D not resolved. The source material was naive CD4+ T cells sorted from blood. The subset here: CD45RA+ positively selected. The origin of this receptor is a man under 40 in good health. DNA for the CDR3: TGCGCCAGCAGCTTGTTTCCCCGGACTGCCGGTGATTCACCCCTCCACTTT. Its protein is CASSLFPRTAGDSPLHF. The full variable domain, completed using reference TRBV5-1 and TRBJ1-6, is KAGVTQTPRYLIKTRGQQVTLSCSPISGHRSVSWYQQTPGQGLQFLFEYFSETQRNKGNFPGRFSGRQFSNSRSEMNVSTLELGDSALYLCASSLFPRTAGDSPLHFGNGTRLTVT.